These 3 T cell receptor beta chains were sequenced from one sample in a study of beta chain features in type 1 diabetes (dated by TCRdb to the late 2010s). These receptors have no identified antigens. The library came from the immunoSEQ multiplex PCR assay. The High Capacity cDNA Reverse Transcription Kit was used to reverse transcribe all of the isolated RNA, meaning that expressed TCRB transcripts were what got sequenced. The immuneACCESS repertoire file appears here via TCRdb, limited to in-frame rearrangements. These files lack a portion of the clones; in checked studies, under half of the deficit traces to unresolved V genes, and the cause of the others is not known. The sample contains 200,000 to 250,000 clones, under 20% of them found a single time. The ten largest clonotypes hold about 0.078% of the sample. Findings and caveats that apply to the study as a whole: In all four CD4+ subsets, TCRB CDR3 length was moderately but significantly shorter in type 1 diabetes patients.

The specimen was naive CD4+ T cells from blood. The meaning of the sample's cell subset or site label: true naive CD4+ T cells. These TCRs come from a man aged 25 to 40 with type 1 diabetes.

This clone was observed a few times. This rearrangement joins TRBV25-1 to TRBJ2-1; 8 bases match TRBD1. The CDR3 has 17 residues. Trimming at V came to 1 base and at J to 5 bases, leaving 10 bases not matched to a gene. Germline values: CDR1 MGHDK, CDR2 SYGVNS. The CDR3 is CASSESPGQGKDNEQFF. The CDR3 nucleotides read TGTGCCAGCAGTGAATCTCCAGGACAGGGTAAGGACAATGAGCAGTTCTTC. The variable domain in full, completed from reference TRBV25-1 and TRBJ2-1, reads EADIYQTPRYLVIGTGKKITLECSQTMGHDKMYWYQQDPGMELHLIHYSYGVNSTEKGDLSSESTVSRIRTEHFPLTLESARPSHTSQYLCASSESPGQGKDNEQFFGPGTRLTVL.

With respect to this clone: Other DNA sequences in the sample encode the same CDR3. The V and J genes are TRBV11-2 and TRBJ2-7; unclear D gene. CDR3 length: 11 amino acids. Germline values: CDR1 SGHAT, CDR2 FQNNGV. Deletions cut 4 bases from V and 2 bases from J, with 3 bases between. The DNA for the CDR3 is TGTGCCAGCAGCTCCGCCTACGAGCAGTACTTC. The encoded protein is CASSSAYEQYF.

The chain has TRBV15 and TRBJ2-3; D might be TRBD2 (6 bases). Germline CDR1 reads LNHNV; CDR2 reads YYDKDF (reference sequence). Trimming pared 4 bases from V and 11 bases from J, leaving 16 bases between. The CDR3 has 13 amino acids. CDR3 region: CATSTPGTGGQYF. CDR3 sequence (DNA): TGTGCCACCAGCACTCCCGGGACCGGGGGGCAGTATTTT. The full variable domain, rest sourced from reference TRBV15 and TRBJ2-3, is DAMVIQNPRYQVTQFGKPVTLSCSQTLNHNVMYWYQQKSSQAPKLLFHYYDKDFNNEADTPDNFQSRRPNTSFCFLDIRSPGLGDTAMYLCATSTPGTGGQYFGPGTRLTVL.